This T cell receptor (beta chain) was documented in a study of OX40 agonist ivuxolimab in advanced cancers. Study background: Prior therapy, whether anti-PD-1, anti-PD-L1 or anti-CTLA-4, was allowed, and approximately 37% had some. Study results and caveats: Averaging showed that CD8+ T cells had more expanded clones than CD4+ did.

In the case of this clone: Its antigen is not identified.

The CDR3 spans 15 residues. CDR1 and CDR2 (germline): MNHNS, SASEGT. Trimming took 8 bases from V and 8 from J; bases not matched to a gene: 12. Profiled with immunoSEQ multiplex PCR; TCRdb holds only in-frame clones, not every one. The sample has around 60,000 clones; roughly four fifths are singletons. The receptor comes from an adult with an advanced solid tumor such as melanoma, head and neck, liver or kidney cancer. V is TRBV6-1 and J is TRBJ1-6; 7 bases map to TRBD1. This specimen was CD4+ or CD8+ T cells sorted from blood, taken in a trial of the OX40 agonist ivuxolimab. The CDR3 DNA sequence: TGTGCCAGCTCCCCAGCTGGGACAGCCCATTCACCCCTCCACTTT. It encodes CASSPAGTAHSPLHF.